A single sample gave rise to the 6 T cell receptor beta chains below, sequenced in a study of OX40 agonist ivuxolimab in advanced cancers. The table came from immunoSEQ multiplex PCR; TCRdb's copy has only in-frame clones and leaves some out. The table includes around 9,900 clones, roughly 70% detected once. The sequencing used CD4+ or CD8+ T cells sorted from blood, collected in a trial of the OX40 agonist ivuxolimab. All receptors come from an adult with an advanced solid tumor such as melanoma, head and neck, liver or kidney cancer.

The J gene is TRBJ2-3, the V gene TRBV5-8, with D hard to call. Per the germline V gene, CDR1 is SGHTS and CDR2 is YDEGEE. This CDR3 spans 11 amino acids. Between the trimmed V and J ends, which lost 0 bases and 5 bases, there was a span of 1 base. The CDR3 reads CASSLVDTQYF. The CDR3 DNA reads TGTGCCAGCAGCTTGGTAGATACGCAGTATTTT. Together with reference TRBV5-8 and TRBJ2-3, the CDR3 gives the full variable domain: EAGVTQSPTHLIKTRGQQATLRCSPISGHTSVYWYQQALGLGLQFLLWYDEGEERNRGNFPPRFSGRQFPNYSSELNVNALELEDSALYLCASSLVDTQYFGPGTRLTVL.

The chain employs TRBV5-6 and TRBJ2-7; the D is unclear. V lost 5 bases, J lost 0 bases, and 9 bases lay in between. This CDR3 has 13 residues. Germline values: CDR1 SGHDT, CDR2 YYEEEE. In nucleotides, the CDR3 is TGTGCCAGCAGTTGGCGGAGCTCCTACGAGCAGTACTTC. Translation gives CASSWRSSYEQYF.

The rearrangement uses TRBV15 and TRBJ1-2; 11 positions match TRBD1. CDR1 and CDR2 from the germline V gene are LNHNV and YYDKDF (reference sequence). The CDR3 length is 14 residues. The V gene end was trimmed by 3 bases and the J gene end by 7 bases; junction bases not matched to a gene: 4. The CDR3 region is CATSSGQGASGYTF. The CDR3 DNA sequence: TGTGCCACCAGCAGTGGACAGGGGGCATCTGGCTACACCTTC. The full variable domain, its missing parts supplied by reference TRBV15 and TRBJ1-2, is DAMVIQNPRYQVTQFGKPVTLSCSQTLNHNVMYWYQQKSSQAPKLLFHYYDKDFNNEADTPDNFQSRRPNTSFCFLDIRSPGLGDTAMYLCATSSGQGASGYTFGSGTRLTVV.

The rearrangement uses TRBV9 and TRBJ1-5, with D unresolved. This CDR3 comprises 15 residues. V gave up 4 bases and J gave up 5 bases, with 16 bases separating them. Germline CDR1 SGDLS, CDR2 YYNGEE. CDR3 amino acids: CASSIGLSPDQPQHF. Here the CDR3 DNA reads TGTGCCAGCAGCATAGGACTATCTCCTGATCAGCCCCAGCATTTT.

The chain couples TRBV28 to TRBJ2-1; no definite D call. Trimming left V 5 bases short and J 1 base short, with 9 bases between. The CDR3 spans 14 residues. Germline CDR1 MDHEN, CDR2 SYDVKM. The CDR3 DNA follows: TGTGCCAGCAGTCTTGACCGGTCCTACAATGAGCAGTTCTTC. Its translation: CASSLDRSYNEQFF.

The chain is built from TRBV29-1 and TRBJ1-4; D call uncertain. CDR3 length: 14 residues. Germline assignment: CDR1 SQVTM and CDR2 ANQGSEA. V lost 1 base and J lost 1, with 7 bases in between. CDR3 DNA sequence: TGCAGCGTTGAAGGGGCCGGAACTAATGAAAAACTGTTTTTT. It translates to CSVEGAGTNEKLFF.